Shown below are 19 T cell receptor beta chains from a single sample sequenced in a study of OX40 agonist ivuxolimab in advanced cancers. Using immunoSEQ multiplex PCR, the repertoire was profiled, and TCRdb retains in-frame clones only, with some absent. The repertoire holds some 150,000 clones, with 85% to 95% as singletons. The sequenced sample was CD4+ or CD8+ T cells sorted from blood, obtained in a trial of the OX40 agonist ivuxolimab. These receptors all stem from an adult with an advanced solid tumor such as melanoma, head and neck, liver or kidney cancer.

The V and J genes are TRBV5-1 and TRBJ2-1; D tentatively fits TRBD1 or TRBD2 (6 bases each). CDR3 length: 14 amino acids. V lost 4 bases and J 8 bases, leaving 16 bases between the germline ends. Germline V lookup: CDR1 SGHRS, CDR2 YFSETQ. This chain's CDR3 is CASSLEWGADEQFF. The CDR3 bases are TGCGCCAGCAGCCTGGAGTGGGGGGCCGATGAGCAGTTCTTC.

The chain combines TRBV12-5 with TRBJ2-7, with TRBD1 identical over 9 bases. The V gene's germline CDR1 is LGHNT and CDR2 FRNRAP. V gave up 7 bases and J gave up 5 bases; unmatched junction bases: 6. The CDR3 extends over 13 amino acids. The CDR3 DNA reads as TGTGCTAGTGTCGACAGGGGGGAGCACGAGCAGTACTTC. This sequence encodes CASVDRGEHEQYF.

Here the CDR3 DNA reads TGTGCCAGTAGTAATCCGGGACAGGGCTCGCCTGGAAACACCATATATTTT. Translated, it gives CASSNPGQGSPGNTIYF. The gene calls are TRBV19 and TRBJ1-3, with TRBD1 matching 9 bases. There are 17 residues in the CDR3. From germline, CDR1 is LNHDA and CDR2 SQIVND (reference sequence). V shed 4 bases and J 2 bases; nucleotides not matched to a gene: 9. Variable domain in full (rest from reference TRBV19 and TRBJ1-3): DGGITQSPKYLFRKEGQNVTLSCEQNLNHDAMYWYRQDPGQGLRLIYYSQIVNDFQKGDIAEGYSVSREKKESFPLTVTSAQKNPTAFYLCASSNPGQGSPGNTIYFGEGSWLTVV.

The rearrangement joins TRBV18 to TRBJ1-1; D remains ambiguous. This CDR3 has 15 residues. V was pared by 1 base and J by 2 bases, with 11 bases between. CDR1 KGHSH and CDR2 LQKENI come from the germline V gene. CDR3 region: CASSPLVTGNTEAFF. Here the CDR3 DNA reads TGTGCCAGCTCACCACTAGTGACGGGAAACACTGAAGCTTTCTTT. The whole variable domain, filled in from reference TRBV18 and TRBJ1-1, reads NAGVMQNPRHLVRRRGQEARLRCSPMKGHSHVYWYRQLPEEGLKFMVYLQKENIIDESGMPKERFSAEFPKEGPSILRIQQVVRGDSAAYFCASSPLVTGNTEAFFGQGTRLTVV.

This chain joins TRBV7-2 and TRBJ2-5; D ambiguous. The CDR3 covers 14 residues. Trimming shortened V by 1 base and J by 0 bases, and 6 bases separated the two germline ends. Germline V gene lookup returns CDR1 SGHTA and CDR2 FQGNSA. DNA of the CDR3: TGTGCCAGCAGCTTAGTGGGGTACCAAGAGACCCAGTACTTC. Translating gives CASSLVGYQETQYF.

In nucleotides, the CDR3 is TGCGCCAGCAGCCCAGATTCCCGCGGGACCGGGGAGCTGTTTTTT. It codes for CASSPDSRGTGELFF. V gene TRBV5-1 combines with J gene TRBJ2-2; D is perhaps TRBD2 (5 bases). The CDR3 spans 15 residues. CDR1 and CDR2 (germline): SGHRS, YFSETQ. V lost 4 bases, J lost 5 bases, and 15 bases lay in between. Supplemented by reference TRBV5-1 and TRBJ2-2, the full variable domain reads KAGVTQTPRYLIKTRGQQVTLSCSPISGHRSVSWYQQTPGQGLQFLFEYFSETQRNKGNFPGRFSGRQFSNSRSEMNVSTLELGDSALYLCASSPDSRGTGELFFGEGSRLTVL.

J is TRBJ1-1 and V is TRBV18, with 8 bases identical to TRBD1. The germline V gene has CDR1 KGHSH and CDR2 LQKENI. This CDR3 is 13 amino acids long. The J segment lost 5 bases and the V segment lost 5 bases, leaving 4 bases of the junction unmatched. The chain's CDR3 is CASSNTGGTEAFF. DNA of the CDR3: TGTGCCAGCTCAAACACAGGGGGAACTGAAGCTTTCTTT.

This chain links TRBV7-1 with TRBJ1-5; no clear D gene. TRBV7-1 is an open reading frame, and its role is uncertain. V gave up 4 bases and J gave up 4 bases, with 8 bases separating them. CDR3 length: 13 residues. CDR3 coding DNA: TGTGCCAGCAGCTTGGACGCAAATCAGCCCCAGCATTTT. Protein sequence: CASSLDANQPQHF.

The sample holds one count of this clone. The rearrangement uses TRBV27 and TRBJ2-7; 7 bases are a match to TRBD2. CDR1 is MNHEY, CDR2 SMNVEV, per germline (reference sequence). V shed 6 bases and J 0 bases; nucleotides not matched to a gene: 11. This CDR3 is built from 16 residues. CDR3: CASRASGRGDSYEQYF. DNA of the CDR3: TGTGCCAGCAGGGCCTCGGGGAGGGGTGACTCCTACGAGCAGTACTTC.

V is TRBV29-1 and J is TRBJ1-5; 7 bases align to TRBD1. V was pared by 4 bases and J by 0 bases, with 3 bases of the junction left unmatched. The CDR3 is 14 amino acids. Germline CDR1 and CDR2: SQVTM and ANQGSEA. The CDR3 spells CSVGTGYSNQPQHF. CDR3 sequence (DNA): TGCAGCGTTGGGACAGGCTATAGCAATCAGCCCCAGCATTTT. The variable domain in full, completed from reference TRBV29-1 and TRBJ1-5, reads SAVISQKPSRDICQRGTSLTIQCQVDSQVTMMFWYRQQPGQSLTLIATANQGSEATYESGFVIDKFPISRPNLTFSTLTVSNMSPEDSSIYLCSVGTGYSNQPQHFGDGTRLSIL.

The chain carries TRBV6-5 and TRBJ2-3; D might be TRBD2 (6 bases). CDR1 is MNHEY and CDR2 is SVGAGI in the germline V gene. The CDR3 loop spans 16 amino acids. Trimming took off 2 bases at V and 0 bases at J, with 12 bases between the two ends. CDR3 sequence (DNA): TGTGCCAGCAGTTACGGCCAAGGGACTAGCACAGATACGCAGTATTTT. Protein sequence: CASSYGQGTSTDTQYF.

V and J are TRBV4-2 and TRBJ2-5; D may be TRBD1 (6 bases). V lost 1 base and J 2 bases, leaving 8 bases between the germline ends. The CDR3 contains 14 residues. Germline V gene lookup returns CDR1 LGHNA and CDR2 YNFKEQ. The CDR3 loop reads CASSQADRQETQYF. The CDR3 DNA reads as TGTGCCAGCAGCCAAGCGGACAGACAAGAGACCCAGTACTTC.

This clone was seen only once. The junction shows a germline mismatch at one end, possibly a read error. The chain is built from TRBV7-2 and TRBJ1-2; 7 bases align to TRBD1. The germline V gene has CDR1 SGHTA and CDR2 FQGNSA. The CDR3 sequence is 15 residues long. This chain's CDR3 is CASSSGDRVGYGYTF. The CDR3 DNA reads as TGCGCCAGCAGCTCTGGAGACAGGGTAGGCTATGGCTACACCTTC.

The chain combines TRBV7-9 with TRBJ2-2; either TRBD1 or TRBD2 may fit D (5 bases each). CDR1 and CDR2 (germline): SEHNR, FQNEAQ (reference sequence). Trimming removed 5 bases at V and 5 bases at J, with 9 bases between. The CDR3 runs 13 residues. This CDR3 is CASSTRGTGELFF. The DNA for the CDR3 is TGTGCCAGCAGCACTAGGGGTACCGGGGAGCTGTTTTTT.

This rearrangement joins TRBV6-1 to TRBJ2-7, with D hard to call. The ends were cut back, 1 base at V and 9 bases at J, with 1 base in the middle. There are 9 residues in the CDR3. CDR1 and CDR2 (germline): MNHNS, SASEGT. CDR3 coding DNA: TGTGCCAGCAGTGAAGGGCAGTACTTC. Translating it yields CASSEGQYF.

The chain has TRBV19 and TRBJ1-5; maybe TRBD1 (5 bases). CDR1 and CDR2 from the germline V gene are LNHDA and SQIVND (reference sequence). The V gene lost 0 bases and the J gene lost 14 bases, with 14 bases spanning the gap. The CDR3 sequence is 13 residues long. As DNA, the CDR3 is TGTGCCAGTAGTATAGAAGGGCAGGGAAGCGAGCATTTT. Encoded protein: CASSIEGQGSEHF.

The chain carries TRBV5-4 and TRBJ1-1; a possible D gene is TRBD1 (5 bases). V was clipped by 2 bases and J by 5 bases, with 7 bases between them. This CDR3 comprises 12 residues. CDR1 is SGHNT and CDR2 is YYREEE in the germline V gene (reference sequence). CDR3 in amino acids: CASSFAGTEAFF. The DNA of the CDR3 is TGTGCCAGCAGCTTTGCAGGGACTGAAGCTTTCTTT.

The V gene is TRBV7-9, the J gene TRBJ2-1, with 9 nucleotides matching TRBD2. The germline gives CDR1 SEHNR, CDR2 FQNEAQ (reference sequence). V shed 1 base and J 4 bases; nucleotides not matched to a gene: 5. The CDR3 length is 16 residues. CDR3 DNA: TGTGCCAGCAGCTTAGGAGGCGGGGGGGTATACAATGAGCAGTTCTTC. It yields the protein CASSLGGGGVYNEQFF.

This rearrangement joins TRBV7-2 to TRBJ2-3; D perhaps matches TRBD2 (6 bases). The germline CDR1 and CDR2 sequences are SGHTA and FQGNSA. This CDR3 is 15 amino acids long. Trimming shortened V by 8 bases and J by 5 bases, and 20 bases separated the two germline ends. The CDR3 DNA reads TGTGCCAGCTCCCAGGGAGGAAGAGCGGGAGATACGCAGTATTTT. Its translation: CASSQGGRAGDTQYF.